Each of the 27 T cell receptor beta chains below was sequenced from the same sample in a study of CD39 and CD103 CD8 tumor-infiltrating T cells. The method was immunoSEQ multiplex PCR; TCRdb's version includes in-frame clones alone and lacks a portion of them. Of about 810 clones in the sample, less than 75% are singletons; the top ten hold 14%. Input material: CD39- CD103+ CD8+ T cells sorted from the tumor. Subset described: CD103+CD39- single-positive CD45RA- CD8 T cells. The receptors derive from a human donor with head and neck squamous cell carcinoma.

This chain joins TRBV19 and TRBJ1-1, with D uncertain. Trimming took off 1 base at V and 3 bases at J, with 12 bases between the two ends. Germline lookup yields CDR1 LNHDA and CDR2 SQIVND (reference sequence). CDR3 length: 15 amino acids. Here the CDR3 reads CASSIVSGVHTEAFF. The CDR3 nucleotides read TGTGCCAGTAGTATAGTTTCCGGCGTACACACTGAAGCTTTCTTT. Drawing the rest from reference TRBV19 and TRBJ1-1, the complete variable domain is DGGITQSPKYLFRKEGQNVTLSCEQNLNHDAMYWYRQDPGQGLRLIYYSQIVNDFQKGDIAEGYSVSREKKESFPLTVTSAQKNPTAFYLCASSIVSGVHTEAFFGQGTRLTVV.

The CDR3 reads CASSPSRDRASYEQYF. The CDR3 DNA sequence: TGTGCCAGCAGCCCATCCCGGGACAGGGCCTCCTACGAGCAGTACTTC. This chain joins TRBV7-9 and TRBJ2-7, with TRBD1 matching 9 bases. CDR1 is SEHNR and CDR2 is FQNEAQ in the germline V gene (reference sequence). Losses at the gene ends were 5 bases for V and 0 bases for J; bases not matched to a gene: 8. The CDR3 sequence is 16 residues long.

This clone ranks as large. The chain recombines TRBV6-5 with TRBJ1-5; 7 bases agree with TRBD1. The CDR3 is 14 residues long. CDR1 is MNHEY, CDR2 SVGAGI, per germline. V lost 10 bases to trimming and J lost 3 bases; unmatched junction nucleotides: 9. Here the CDR3 reads CATKQTGANQPQHF. DNA of the CDR3: TGTGCCACCAAACAAACAGGGGCCAATCAGCCCCAGCATTTT.

This clone has only one observation. The chain joins TRBV2 to TRBJ2-1; 12 nucleotides match TRBD1. Germline V gives CDR1 SNHLY, CDR2 FYNNEI. The CDR3 extends over 18 amino acids. V lost 6 bases, J lost 3 bases, and 12 bases stayed unmatched. The CDR3 loop is CASRPFPGQGADYNEQFF. The CDR3, as DNA: TGTGCCAGCAGACCTTTCCCGGGACAGGGGGCGGACTACAATGAGCAGTTCTTC. Full variable domain (remainder filled in from reference TRBV2 and TRBJ2-1): EPEVTQTPSHQVTQMGQEVILRCVPISNHLYFYWYRQILGQKVEFLVSFYNNEISEKSEIFDDQFSVERPDGSNFTLKIRSTKLEDSAMYFCASRPFPGQGADYNEQFFGPGTRLTVL.

The rearrangement uses TRBV7-9 and TRBJ2-3; no firm D call. The CDR3 consists of 13 residues. Germline assignment: CDR1 SEHNR and CDR2 FQNEAQ (reference sequence). V was clipped by 5 bases and J by 6 bases, with 12 bases between them. CDR3: CASSAYSTDTQYF. The DNA of the CDR3 is TGTGCCAGCAGCGCCTATAGTACCGATACGCAGTATTTT.

This clone was counted between two and nine times. The chain recombines TRBV19 with TRBJ1-4; no definite D call. CDR1 is LNHDA and CDR2 is SQIVND in the germline V gene (reference sequence). This CDR3 comprises 13 residues. The ends were cut back, 4 bases at V and 8 bases at J, with 11 bases in the middle. The CDR3 region has the DNA TGTGCCAGTAGTACCCGCTCAACGGAAAAACTGTTTTTT. Translated, it gives CASSTRSTEKLFF.

The gene calls are TRBV9 and TRBJ1-1; D gene ambiguous. The V end lost 0 bases, the J end lost 0 bases, and 3 bases lay between the germline ends. Per the germline V gene, CDR1 is SGDLS and CDR2 is YYNGEE. The CDR3 is made up of 13 amino acids. The CDR3 nucleotides read TGTGCCAGCAGCGTAGGGATGAACACTGAAGCTTTCTTT. Translating it yields CASSVGMNTEAFF.

The chain has TRBV29-1 and TRBJ2-7; 7 bases fit TRBD1. This CDR3 region has 12 residues. Germline-derived CDR1 and CDR2 are SQVTM and ANQGSEA. The J segment lost 3 bases and the V segment lost 4 bases, leaving 3 bases of the junction unmatched. The chain's CDR3 is CSVGDSVYEQYF. Written as DNA, the CDR3 is TGCAGCGTTGGGGACAGCGTCTACGAGCAGTACTTC.

The rearrangement links TRBV7-9 to TRBJ2-7, with a possible D match to TRBD1 (6 bases). The CDR3 runs 12 residues. The germline gives CDR1 SEHNR, CDR2 FQNEAQ (reference sequence). V was shortened by 7 bases and J by 5 bases, with 12 bases between the two germline ends. The CDR3 DNA is TGTGCCAGCACCCTAGGGGGAAACGAGCAGTACTTC. Its translation is CASTLGGNEQYF.

This clone has more than one count but fewer than ten. CDR3 DNA: TGTGCCAGCAGCTGGGGATGGGGGGACACTGAAGCTTTCTTT. It translates to CASSWGWGDTEAFF. The rearrangement links TRBV5-4 to TRBJ1-1; D is perhaps TRBD1 (5 bases). Trimming cost V 3 bases and J 3 bases, with 12 bases left between them. CDR3 length equals 14 residues. Per the germline V gene, CDR1 is SGHNT and CDR2 is YYREEE (reference sequence). The full variable domain, in which reference TRBV5-4 and TRBJ1-1 provide the parts outside the CDR3, is ETGVTQSPTHLIKTRGQQVTLRCSSQSGHNTVSWYQQALGQGPQFIFQYYREEENGRGNFPPRFSGLQFPNYSSELNVNALELDDSALYLCASSWGWGDTEAFFGQGTRLTVV.

The genes are TRBV10-2 and TRBJ1-5; D unclear. This CDR3 is built from 12 residues. CDR1 and CDR2 from the germline V gene are WSHSY and SAAADI. The V and J ends lost 3 bases and 9 bases respectively, with 9 bases between them. Here the CDR3 DNA reads TGCGCCAGCAGTGATGTAGAGGGGCCCCAGCATTTT. Protein product: CASSDVEGPQHF.

This clone appeared a few times. The DNA of the CDR3 is TGTGCCAGCGGGCTTGGGACCTCTAATTCACCCCTCCACTTT. As protein: CASGLGTSNSPLHF. The rearrangement joins TRBV27 to TRBJ1-6, with D perhaps matching TRBD1 (5 bases). This CDR3 has 14 amino acids. Trimming shortened V by 8 bases and J by 6 bases, and 14 bases separated the two germline ends. Germline CDR1 reads MNHEY; CDR2 reads SMNVEV (reference sequence).

The chain uses TRBV5-6 and TRBJ2-5; 7 nucleotides match TRBD2. With 2 bases clipped from V and 4 bases from J, the junction kept 11 bases outside the gene matches. Germline loops: CDR1 SGHDT, CDR2 YYEEEE. CDR3 size: 16 residues. DNA of the CDR3: TGTGCCAGCAGCTTACCCTTGGGGGGGAGGAGAGAGACCCAGTACTTC. It specifies CASSLPLGGRRETQYF. Full variable domain (outside the CDR3, taken from reference TRBV5-6 and TRBJ2-5): DAGVTQSPTHLIKTRGQQVTLRCSPKSGHDTVSWYQQALGQGPQFIFQYYEEEERQRGNFPDRFSGHQFPNYSSELNVNALLLGDSALYLCASSLPLGGRRETQYFGPGTRLLVL.

The V and J genes are TRBV28 and TRBJ2-7; 7 positions agree with TRBD1. This CDR3 contains 13 residues. From germline, CDR1 is MDHEN and CDR2 SYDVKM. The V segment lost 3 bases and the J segment 3 bases; nucleotides outside the gene matches: 2. CDR3 nucleotide sequence: TGTGCCAGCAGTTTTCAGGGGGTCTACGAGCAGTACTTC. Translated: CASSFQGVYEQYF.

The V and J genes are TRBV27 and TRBJ1-1; D gene unclear. This CDR3 is 14 amino acids long. V gave up 4 bases and J gave up 1 base, with 10 bases separating them. CDR1 and CDR2 from the germline V gene are MNHEY and SMNVEV (reference sequence). The CDR3 DNA follows: TGTGCCAGCAGTTCCGGGGTGTCGAACACTGAAGCTTTCTTT. Protein product: CASSSGVSNTEAFF.

V is TRBV29-1 and J is TRBJ1-1, with D unclear. The CDR3 spans 12 residues. Germline loops: CDR1 SQVTM, CDR2 ANQGSEA. The V end was cut by 6 bases, the J end by 3 bases, with 11 bases between. The CDR3 reads CSVDDPDTEAFF. Written as DNA, the CDR3 is TGCAGCGTAGATGATCCGGACACTGAAGCTTTCTTT.

This clone was seen only a few times. The rearrangement uses TRBV4-1 and TRBJ1-1; tentatively, D is TRBD1 (6 bases). There are 13 residues in the CDR3. CDR1 is MGHRA and CDR2 is YSYEKL in the germline V gene. The ends were cut back, 1 base at V and 6 bases at J, with 9 bases in the middle. The CDR3 DNA sequence: TGCGCCAGCAGCCAAGTTGGACAGCCTGAAGCTTTCTTT. This translates into CASSQVGQPEAFF.

The chain carries TRBV7-9 and TRBJ1-1; D unclear. V was cut by 6 bases and J by 2 bases, with 10 bases left in between. There are 13 residues in the CDR3. In germline, CDR1 is SEHNR, CDR2 FQNEAQ (reference sequence). The CDR3 sequence is CASRRSPNTEAFF. The CDR3 DNA reads as TGTGCCAGCAGAAGGTCTCCTAACACTGAAGCTTTCTTT.

By share, this clone counts as hyperexpanded. J is TRBJ1-2 and V is TRBV6-5; 7 positions match TRBD1. V gave up 8 bases and J gave up 5 bases; unmatched junction bases: 5. Germline loops: CDR1 MNHEY, CDR2 SVGAGI. CDR3 length: 12 residues. The CDR3 region is CASASGGYGYTF. The DNA for the CDR3 is TGTGCCAGCGCCTCAGGGGGTTATGGCTACACCTTC.

The rearrangement links TRBV28 to TRBJ2-5, with a tentative D call TRBD1 (6 bases). In germline, CDR1 is MDHEN, CDR2 SYDVKM. The CDR3 has 17 amino acids. The V and J ends lost 3 bases and 5 bases respectively, with 22 bases between them. CDR3: CASSFPQIEGGRETQYF. Written as DNA, the CDR3 is TGTGCCAGCAGTTTTCCCCAAATTGAAGGGGGTCGGGAGACCCAGTACTTC.

CDR3 in amino acids: CARTSWRGRPSYEQYF. As DNA, the CDR3 is TGTGCCAGAACGTCCTGGCGGGGGCGTCCCTCCTACGAGCAGTACTTC. This chain uses TRBV27 with TRBJ2-7; D might be TRBD2 (7 bases). This CDR3 has 16 amino acids. In germline, CDR1 is MNHEY, CDR2 SMNVEV (reference sequence). The V and J ends lost 9 bases and 0 bases respectively, with 21 bases between them.

This clone appeared a few times. The rearrangement uses TRBV7-8 and TRBJ2-1; possible D gene TRBD1, 5 bases. Trimming took off 2 bases at V and 3 bases at J, with 11 bases between the two ends. Per the germline V gene, CDR1 is SGHVS and CDR2 is FQNEAQ. The length of the CDR3 is 15 residues. The CDR3 is CASSLTRVGYNEQFF. Written as DNA, the CDR3 is TGTGCCAGCAGCTTAACCAGGGTGGGCTACAATGAGCAGTTCTTC.

The V and J genes are TRBV6-9 and TRBJ1-5, with 7 bases identical to TRBD1. Germline-derived CDR1 and CDR2 are MNHGY and SVAAGI. This CDR3 is built from 14 residues. Losses at the gene ends were 10 bases for V and 3 bases for J; bases not matched to a gene: 9. The CDR3 nucleotides are TGTGCCACCAAACAAACAGGGGCCAATCAGCCCCAGCATTTT. Residues: CATKQTGANQPQHF.

The chain carries TRBV19 and TRBJ1-5; TRBD1 agrees at 7 bases. The V gene end was trimmed by 1 base and the J gene end by 0 bases; junction bases not matched to a gene: 3. Looked up from germline, CDR1 is LNHDA and CDR2 is SQIVND (reference sequence). The length of the CDR3 is 16 residues. CDR3 in DNA: TGTGCCAGTAGTATAGTTTCAGGGGGTAGCAATCAGCCCCAGCATTTT. It specifies CASSIVSGGSNQPQHF.

This rearrangement joins TRBV18 to TRBJ2-7; 7 bases line up with TRBD1. The V and J ends lost 3 bases and 3 bases, in that order; junction bases with no gene match: 2. CDR3 length: 13 amino acids. Germline values: CDR1 KGHSH, CDR2 LQKENI. The CDR3 protein is CASSPAGGYEQYF. In DNA form, the CDR3 reads TGTGCCAGCTCACCGGCAGGGGGCTACGAGCAGTACTTC.

The rearrangement joins TRBV5-1 to TRBJ2-7; D is uncertain. The CDR3 has 12 residues. Germline CDR1 is SGHRS and CDR2 is YFSETQ. V lost 0 bases, J lost 4 bases, and 5 bases lay in between. The CDR3 protein is CASSLVGYEQYF. The DNA for the CDR3 is TGCGCCAGCAGCTTGGTCGGTTACGAGCAGTACTTC.

The table lists this clone with a few counts. This rearrangement joins TRBV2 to TRBJ2-7; 9 positions agree with TRBD1. The CDR3 sequence is 16 residues long. V gave up 0 bases and J gave up 2 bases; unmatched junction bases: 5. Germline values: CDR1 SNHLY, CDR2 FYNNEI. CDR3 sequence (DNA): TGTGCCAGCAGTGAAGCGTGGGGACAGGGAGCCTACGAGCAGTACTTC. Its translation is CASSEAWGQGAYEQYF. The variable domain in full, completed from reference TRBV2 and TRBJ2-7, reads EPEVTQTPSHQVTQMGQEVILRCVPISNHLYFYWYRQILGQKVEFLVSFYNNEISEKSEIFDDQFSVERPDGSNFTLKIRSTKLEDSAMYFCASSEAWGQGAYEQYFGPGTRLTVT.